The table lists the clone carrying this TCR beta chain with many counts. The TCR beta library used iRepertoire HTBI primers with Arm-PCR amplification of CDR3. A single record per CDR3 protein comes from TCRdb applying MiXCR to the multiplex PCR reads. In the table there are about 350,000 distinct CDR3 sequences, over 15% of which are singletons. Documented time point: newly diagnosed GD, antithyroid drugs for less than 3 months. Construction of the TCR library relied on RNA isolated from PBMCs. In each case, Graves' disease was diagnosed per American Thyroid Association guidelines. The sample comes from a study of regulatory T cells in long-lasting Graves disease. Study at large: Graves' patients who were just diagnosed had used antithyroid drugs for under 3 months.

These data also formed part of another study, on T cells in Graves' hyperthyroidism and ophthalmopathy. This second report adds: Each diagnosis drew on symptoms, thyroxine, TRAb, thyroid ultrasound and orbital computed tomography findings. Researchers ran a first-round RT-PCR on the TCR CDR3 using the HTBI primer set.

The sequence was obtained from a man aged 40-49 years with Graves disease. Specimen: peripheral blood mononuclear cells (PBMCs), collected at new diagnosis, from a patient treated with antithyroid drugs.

The CDR3 sequence: CASSFSGANNQPQHF. For the CDR3, the DNA is TGTGCCAGCAGCTTTTCAGGGGCCAACAATCAGCCCCAGCATTTT. The chain combines TRBV5-5 with TRBJ1-5, with TRBD1 as a possible D gene (6 bases). CDR3 length: 15 residues. Trimming took 2 bases from V and 3 from J, leaving 12 bases between them. Germline assignment: CDR1 SGHKS and CDR2 YYEKEE (reference sequence).